Presented here are 16 T cell receptor beta chains from one specimen sequenced in a study of long-term antiretroviral therapy in people with HIV. Runs used v3.0 of the immunoSEQ assay and were done at survey level. Here immunoSEQ multiplex PCR was the method, and the copy in TCRdb shows in-frame clones only, minus some. The sample includes some 18,000 clones, less than 85% seen only once; the top ten take 5% to 7%. The material sequenced was unsorted PBMCs, taken at the start of antiretroviral therapy, before treatment. The receptors derive from a young man with HIV.

The V gene is TRBV7-6, the J gene TRBJ2-3; D might be TRBD2 (5 bases). The CDR3 consists of 12 residues. The ends were cut back, 2 bases at V and 8 bases at J, with 8 bases in the middle. Germline V gene sequence: CDR1 SGHVS, CDR2 FNYEAQ. CDR3: CASSLLAGTQYF. CDR3 coding DNA: TGTGCCAGCAGCTTACTGGCGGGTACGCAGTATTTT.

This clone has more than one count but fewer than ten. The genes are TRBV19 and TRBJ1-5; no clear D gene. Trimming pared 1 base from V and 4 bases from J, leaving 11 bases between. This CDR3 comprises 15 residues. Germline V gene sequence: CDR1 LNHDA, CDR2 SQIVND (reference sequence). CDR3 sequence reads: CASSIGHFVNQPQHF. The CDR3 bases are TGTGCCAGTAGTATAGGTCACTTTGTAAATCAGCCCCAGCATTTT.

The CDR3 DNA sequence: TGTGCCAGCAGCACCCGGGGGGGGGTGTACACTGAAGCTTTCTTT. This sequence encodes CASSTRGGVYTEAFF. The rearrangement joins TRBV5-4 to TRBJ1-1; D might be TRBD1 (5 bases). Germline CDR1 reads SGHNT; CDR2 reads YYREEE (reference sequence). The CDR3 totals 15 residues. V was pared by 4 bases and J by 3 bases, with 16 bases between.

The chain links TRBV19 to TRBJ2-2; TRBD1 might be the D (5 bases). Germline V gene lookup returns CDR1 LNHDA and CDR2 SQIVND (reference sequence). V was cut by 4 bases and J by 1 base, with 10 bases left in between. The CDR3 is 15 amino acids. The CDR3 DNA reads TGTGCCAGTAGTACCCCAACAGGGAACACCGGGGAGCTGTTTTTT. Encoded protein: CASSTPTGNTGELFF.

This chain joins TRBV28 and TRBJ1-2; a weak D match, TRBD1 (5 bases). V gave up 3 bases and J gave up 1 base, with 21 bases separating them. There are 18 residues in the CDR3. The germline V gene encodes CDR1 MDHEN and CDR2 SYDVKM. CDR3 coding DNA: TGTGCCAGCAGTTTCGAGAGTACAGGCCATAGGATTAACTATGGCTACACCTTC. It translates to CASSFESTGHRINYGYTF.

This chain joins TRBV27 and TRBJ2-7, with D perhaps TRBD1 (6 bases). Trimming removed 5 bases from V and 2 bases from J, with 16 bases in between. The CDR3 extends over 15 amino acids. Germline V gene sequence: CDR1 MNHEY, CDR2 SMNVEV (reference sequence). The CDR3 loop is CASSQGHLFTYEQYF. CDR3 DNA: TGTGCCAGCAGTCAGGGACACCTATTCACCTACGAGCAGTACTTC.

In its sample, this clone was seen a few times. This rearrangement joins TRBV7-2 to TRBJ2-1, with 7 bases matching TRBD1. The germline gives CDR1 SGHTA, CDR2 FQGNSA. The trim removed 4 bases at V and 5 bases at J, leaving 14 bases unmatched. The CDR3 is 17 residues long. In DNA, the CDR3 is TGTGCCAGCAGCTCCGAAGTGACAGGGACGGGTCACAATGAGCAGTTCTTC. This codes for CASSSEVTGTGHNEQFF.

The V gene is TRBV6-5, the J gene TRBJ1-1; D remains unclear. CDR3 length: 14 amino acids. The V gene lost 3 bases and the J gene lost 5 bases, with 13 bases spanning the gap. Germline-derived CDR1 and CDR2 are MNHEY and SVGAGI. The CDR3 DNA follows: TGTGCCAGCAGTTATAGTTCCGGCGAGACTGAAGCTTTCTTT. Its protein is CASSYSSGETEAFF.

The rearrangement joins TRBV7-9 to TRBJ1-1; D not resolved. The CDR3 extends over 8 amino acids. V was pared by 11 bases and J by 12 bases, with 10 bases between. Germline CDR1 and CDR2: SEHNR and FQNEAQ (reference sequence). The CDR3 region has the DNA TGTGCCGCCGTGGGGACTTTCTTT. This encodes CAAVGTFF.

This rearrangement joins TRBV19 to TRBJ1-1; D remains unclear. The CDR3 contains 13 residues. The V and J ends lost 5 bases and 5 bases respectively, with 12 bases between them. Germline V gives CDR1 LNHDA, CDR2 SQIVND (reference sequence). CDR3 coding DNA: TGTGCCAGTAGTTATTGGGGAGAAACTGAAGCTTTCTTT. It encodes CASSYWGETEAFF.

Remarks on this clone: The junction shows a germline mismatch at one end, possibly a read error. The chain couples TRBV29-1 to TRBJ2-1; 8 positions agree with TRBD1. The CDR3 totals 13 residues. Looked up from germline, CDR1 is SQVTM and CDR2 is ANQGSEA. Written as DNA, the CDR3 is TGCAGCGCTCCATTACCAGGGGGCATCCTCCTTGTCTTC. Amino acids: CSAPLPGGILLVF.

V gene TRBV5-4 combines with J gene TRBJ2-7; D might be TRBD1 (8 bases). Germline CDR1 SGHNT, CDR2 YYREEE (reference sequence). The CDR3 loop spans 15 amino acids. The ends were cut back, 4 bases at V and 1 base at J, with 15 bases in the middle. The CDR3, as DNA: TGTGCCAGCAGCACTGGACAGGGAGGGTCCTACGAGCAGTACTTC. Translation gives CASSTGQGGSYEQYF.

This clone is a singleton in its sample. The chain is built from TRBV21-1 and TRBJ2-3; TRBD2 is taken as the D call from the table, unchecked against the DNA. TRBV21-1 is an annotated pseudogene. The length of the CDR3 is 15 residues. The CDR3 loop reads CASSKVAGAPDTQYF. The CDR3 DNA follows: TGTGCCAGCAGCAAGGTAGCGGGAGCCCCAGATACGCAGTATTTT.

For this clone: The junction shows a germline mismatch at one end, possibly a read error. The V call is TRBV6-6, the J call TRBJ1-2; D not resolved. CDR1 is MNHNY, CDR2 SVGAGI, per germline (reference sequence). The CDR3 has 15 residues. This CDR3 reads CASSDSLAGNYGYTF. The CDR3 nucleotides are TGTGCCAGCAGTGACTCCTTGGCGGGAAACTATGGCTACACCTTC.

The V gene is TRBV19, the J gene TRBJ1-2; D is unclear. The V gene's germline CDR1 is LNHDA and CDR2 SQIVND (reference sequence). Trimming removed 3 bases from V and 1 base from J, with 12 bases in between. This CDR3 has 15 amino acids. This chain's CDR3 is CASSMVGEVNYGYTF. The CDR3 DNA sequence: TGTGCCAGTAGTATGGTCGGGGAGGTTAACTATGGCTACACCTTC.

This chain joins TRBV30 and TRBJ1-1, with 8 bases identical to TRBD1. Trimming removed 0 bases from V and 6 bases from J; junction bases left unmatched: 15. The CDR3 is made up of 17 amino acids. Germline V gene data show CDR1 as GTSNPN and CDR2 as SVGIG (reference sequence). The CDR3 reads CAWSVLRSTGVYAEAFF. The DNA for the CDR3 is TGTGCCTGGAGTGTACTTCGGTCGACAGGGGTTTACGCTGAAGCTTTCTTT.